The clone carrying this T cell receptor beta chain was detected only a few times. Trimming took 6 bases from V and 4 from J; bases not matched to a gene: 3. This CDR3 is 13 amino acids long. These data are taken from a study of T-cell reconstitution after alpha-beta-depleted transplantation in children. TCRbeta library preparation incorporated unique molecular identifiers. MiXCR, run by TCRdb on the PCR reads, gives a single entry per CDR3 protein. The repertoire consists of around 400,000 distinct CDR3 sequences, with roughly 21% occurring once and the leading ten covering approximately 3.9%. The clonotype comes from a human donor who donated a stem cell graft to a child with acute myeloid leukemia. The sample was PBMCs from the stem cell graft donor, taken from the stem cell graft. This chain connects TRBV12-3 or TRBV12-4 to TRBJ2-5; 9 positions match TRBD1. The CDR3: CASSQGQGETQYF. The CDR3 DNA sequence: TGTGCCAGCAGCCAGGGACAGGGAGAGACCCAGTACTTC.